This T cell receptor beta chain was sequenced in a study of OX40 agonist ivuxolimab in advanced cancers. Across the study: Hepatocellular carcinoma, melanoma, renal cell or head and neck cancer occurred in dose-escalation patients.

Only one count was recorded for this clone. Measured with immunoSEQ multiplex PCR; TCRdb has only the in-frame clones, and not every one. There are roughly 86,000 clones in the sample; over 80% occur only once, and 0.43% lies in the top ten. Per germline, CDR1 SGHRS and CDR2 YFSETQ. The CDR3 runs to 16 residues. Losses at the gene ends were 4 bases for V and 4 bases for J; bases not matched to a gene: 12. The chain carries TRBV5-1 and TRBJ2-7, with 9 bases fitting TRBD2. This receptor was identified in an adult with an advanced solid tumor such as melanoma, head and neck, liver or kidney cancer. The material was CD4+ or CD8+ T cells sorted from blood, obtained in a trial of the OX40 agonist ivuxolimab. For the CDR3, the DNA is TGCGCCAGCAGCCCCGAGGGAGCTAGCGGGAATTACGAGCAGTACTTC. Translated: CASSPEGASGNYEQYF.